This T cell receptor (beta chain) stems from a study of spatial heterogeneity in lung cancer. TCRdb recomputed calls from the 5' RACE reads with MiXCR, one row per CDR3 protein. Of approximately 630 distinct CDR3 sequences listed, around 7.5% are singletons. Time point in this sample: sample taken at primary tumor resection. Germline CDR1 reads SQVTM; CDR2 reads ANQGSEA. This CDR3 comprises 12 residues. Germline trimming cut 7 bases from V and 7 bases from J; bases unmatched to any gene: 8. Study-wide findings and caveats: Higher tumor mutation counts went along with higher counts of expanded intratumoral alpha and beta TCRs. Regional and ubiquitous nonsynonymous mutations were tracked by counts of regional and ubiquitous expanded TCRs, respectively.

This clonotype has only a few counts. Its antigen remains unidentified. This specimen consisted of lung tumor tissue, obtained at surgery. The TCR was taken from a male donor with early-stage non-small cell lung cancer. V is TRBV29-1 and J is TRBJ1-1; 8 nucleotides match TRBD1. Here the CDR3 reads CSGGTGGYEAFF. The CDR3 nucleotides read TGCAGCGGCGGGACAGGCGGTTATGAAGCTTTCTTT.